The 30 T cell receptor beta chains below come from one sample, sequenced in a study of OX40 agonist ivuxolimab in advanced cancers. The protocol was immunoSEQ multiplex PCR, while the TCRdb copy is restricted to in-frame clones and leaves out a portion. The sample holds tens of thousands of clones; 89% are singletons and the top ten take more than 8.5%. Sequencing used CD4+ or CD8+ T cells sorted from blood, obtained in a trial of the OX40 agonist ivuxolimab. The receptors here all came from an adult with an advanced solid tumor such as melanoma, head and neck, liver or kidney cancer.

The chain joins TRBV4-1 to TRBJ1-5, with TRBD1 matching 7 bases. This CDR3 is built from 15 residues. The junction had 7 bases not matched to a gene; V was cut back by 4 bases and J by 4 bases. The V gene's germline CDR1 is MGHRA and CDR2 YSYEKL. CDR3 residues: CASSPWQGGNQPQHF. CDR3 DNA: TGCGCCAGCAGCCCCTGGCAGGGGGGAAATCAGCCCCAGCATTTT.

This clone occurred a few times. The chain employs TRBV4-1 and TRBJ2-2; the D gene is possibly TRBD1 (5 bases). V gave up 2 bases and J gave up 8 bases, with 12 bases separating them. The germline CDR1 and CDR2 sequences are MGHRA and YSYEKL. This CDR3 has 14 amino acids. In DNA, the CDR3 is TGCGCCAGCAGCCAATGGTCCAGGGCGGGGGAGCTGTTTTTT. This gives the protein CASSQWSRAGELFF.

Only one count was recorded for this clone. The rearrangement joins TRBV5-1 to TRBJ1-1; 7 bases fit TRBD1. The junction had 10 bases not matched to a gene; V was cut back by 4 bases and J by 1 base. Germline V lookup: CDR1 SGHRS, CDR2 YFSETQ. The CDR3 extends over 16 amino acids. CDR3 bases: TGCGCCAGCAGCCCTACACTCAGGGGGTCGAACACTGAAGCTTTCTTT. It codes for CASSPTLRGSNTEAFF. Combining the CDR3 with reference TRBV5-1 and TRBJ1-1 gives the whole variable domain KAGVTQTPRYLIKTRGQQVTLSCSPISGHRSVSWYQQTPGQGLQFLFEYFSETQRNKGNFPGRFSGRQFSNSRSEMNVSTLELGDSALYLCASSPTLRGSNTEAFFGQGTRLTVV.

The J gene is TRBJ1-3, the V gene TRBV6-1; 12 nucleotides match TRBD1. In germline, CDR1 is MNHNS, CDR2 SASEGT. J lost 12 bases, V lost 6 bases, and 9 bases had no gene match. The CDR3 sequence is 14 residues long. The CDR3 bases are TGTGCCAGCAGCCTCCCGGGGACAGGGGGCAGCATATATTTT. Translation: CASSLPGTGGSIYF.

The table lists this clone with a few counts. This chain connects TRBV2 to TRBJ1-6; D is possibly TRBD1 (6 bases). This CDR3 region has 13 residues. Germline CDR1 and CDR2: SNHLY and FYNNEI. V was clipped by 3 bases and J by 14 bases, with 14 bases between them. CDR3 sequence (DNA): TGTGCCAGCAGTGATATCAGGGGCGGTTCCCTCCACTTT. It is translated as CASSDIRGGSLHF.

The chain joins TRBV4-2 to TRBJ2-5; TRBD2 aligns across 12 bases. Trimming removed 1 base from V and 5 bases from J; junction bases left unmatched: 8. Germline V gene sequence: CDR1 LGHNA, CDR2 YNFKEQ. The CDR3 is 17 residues long. In DNA form, the CDR3 reads TGTGCCAGCAGCCAAGGGGCTAGCGGGGGGGCCGGTGAGACCCAGTACTTC. Encoded protein: CASSQGASGGAGETQYF.

This clone was recorded only once. The rearrangement uses TRBV6-5 and TRBJ2-7, with D tentatively TRBD1 (6 bases). The CDR3 sequence is 13 residues long. CDR1 is MNHEY, CDR2 SVGAGI, per germline. V was pared by 6 bases and J by 1 base, with 10 bases between. The CDR3 nucleotides are TGTGCCAGCAGGAAACAGGGTTCCTACGAGCAGTACTTC. Translating gives CASRKQGSYEQYF.

The chain recombines TRBV7-2 with TRBJ2-3; D may be TRBD1 (5 bases). The CDR3 is made up of 15 amino acids. The V gene's germline CDR1 is SGHTA and CDR2 FQGNSA. V was pared by 3 bases and J by 8 bases, with 18 bases between. The CDR3 nucleotides are TGTGCCAGCAGCTTGGTGGGGCGAGCGACCGGTACGCAGTATTTT. As protein: CASSLVGRATGTQYF. Using reference TRBV7-2 and TRBJ2-3 for the parts outside the CDR3, the full variable domain is GAGVSQSPSNKVTEKGKDVELRCDPISGHTALYWYRQSLGQGLEFLIYFQGNSAPDKSGLPSDRFSAERTGGSVSTLTIQRTQQEDSAVYLCASSLVGRATGTQYFGPGTRLTVL.

V gene TRBV2 combines with J gene TRBJ2-1, with TRBD2 matching 11 bases. The CDR3 spans 15 residues. Germline CDR1 is SNHLY and CDR2 is FYNNEI. The trim removed 5 bases at V and 4 bases at J, leaving 4 bases unmatched. CDR3 nucleotides: TGTGCCAGCAGTCCACGACTAGCGGGATACAATGAGCAGTTCTTC. This codes for CASSPRLAGYNEQFF.

This chain connects TRBV6-6 to TRBJ1-4; D uncertain. The V gene lost 6 bases and the J gene lost 7 bases, with 18 bases spanning the gap. The CDR3 has 15 amino acids. CDR1 is MNHNY, CDR2 SVGAGI, per germline (reference sequence). CDR3 nucleotides: TGTGCCAGCAGGCAGACCGACCGGGAAGGTGAAAAACTGTTTTTT. Protein product: CASRQTDREGEKLFF.

A note on this clone: Other DNA variants within this sample encode the same CDR3. V gene TRBV5-1 combines with J gene TRBJ2-1; a possible D gene is TRBD2 (5 bases). The CDR3 covers 15 residues. V was trimmed by 0 bases and J by 0 bases, leaving 7 bases between them. Germline CDR1 reads SGHRS; CDR2 reads YFSETQ. CDR3 coding DNA: TGCGCCAGCAGCTTGGGTGGGAGCTCCTACAATGAGCAGTTCTTC. As protein: CASSLGGSSYNEQFF.

The CDR3 loop is CASSEARRGPEAFF. The CDR3 bases are TGTGCCAGCAGTGAAGCGCGTAGGGGCCCTGAAGCTTTCTTT. J is TRBJ1-1 and V is TRBV6-1, with D perhaps TRBD1 (5 bases). This CDR3 has 14 residues. With 0 bases removed from V and 6 bases from J, the gap between germline ends came to 11 bases. Germline-derived CDR1 and CDR2 are MNHNS and SASEGT.

This chain uses TRBV5-1 with TRBJ2-7, with TRBD1 as a possible D gene (5 bases). The length of the CDR3 is 13 residues. Germline V gene data show CDR1 as SGHRS and CDR2 as YFSETQ. The V and J ends lost 4 bases and 1 base respectively, with 9 bases between them. DNA of the CDR3: TGCGCCAGCAGCGCTGACAGTTCCTACGAGCAGTACTTC. Translated: CASSADSSYEQYF.

The genes are TRBV19 and TRBJ1-1; D uncertain. The CDR3 is 14 residues long. The V and J ends lost 5 bases and 0 bases respectively, with 10 bases between them. Germline lookup yields CDR1 LNHDA and CDR2 SQIVND (reference sequence). The CDR3 region has the DNA TGTGCCAGTAGTCCTGGCAGGATGAACACTGAAGCTTTCTTT. Translating it yields CASSPGRMNTEAFF.

V usage is TRBV29-1 and J usage is TRBJ2-5, with D possibly being TRBD2 (6 bases). Germline CDR1 is SQVTM and CDR2 is ANQGSEA. V was pared by 7 bases and J by 1 base, with 13 bases between. The CDR3 sequence is 13 residues long. The DNA of the CDR3 is TGCAGCGCCGTGGAGGGCACCCAAGAGACCCAGTACTTC. This sequence encodes CSAVEGTQETQYF.

The chain joins TRBV11-2 to TRBJ1-1, with D possibly TRBD1 on 5 matching bases. This CDR3 is 12 amino acids long. Trimming cost V 5 bases and J 6 bases, with 10 bases left between them. Germline V gene lookup returns CDR1 SGHAT and CDR2 FQNNGV. In nucleotides, the CDR3 is TGTGCCAGCAGCCGTTACAGGTCTGAAGCTTTCTTT. Protein sequence: CASSRYRSEAFF. Looking up the rest from reference TRBV11-2 and TRBJ1-1 gives the full variable domain: EAGVAQSPRYKIIEKRQSVAFWCNPISGHATLYWYQQILGQGPKLLIQFQNNGVVDDSQLPKDRFSAERLKGVDSTLKIQPAKLEDSAVYLCASSRYRSEAFFGQGTRLTVV.

This rearrangement joins TRBV4-1 to TRBJ2-2, with 10 positions matching TRBD1. V shed 4 bases and J 7 bases; nucleotides not matched to a gene: 6. There are 15 residues in the CDR3. Per germline, CDR1 MGHRA and CDR2 YSYEKL. The CDR3 loop reads CASSRHGTGDGELFF. The CDR3 nucleotides read TGCGCCAGCAGCCGGCATGGGACAGGGGACGGGGAGCTGTTTTTT.

This clone was detected once. The rearrangement uses TRBV14 and TRBJ2-1; 9 nucleotides align to TRBD2. V shed 1 base and J 15 bases; nucleotides not matched to a gene: 10. From germline, CDR1 is SGHDN and CDR2 FVKESK. The CDR3 loop spans 14 amino acids. The CDR3 region has the DNA TGTGCCAGCAGCCAAGGGACTGCGGGAGGGCCGTTGTTCTTC. Translation: CASSQGTAGGPLFF.

As for this clone: The same CDR3 is also encoded by other DNA sequences in this sample. The chain carries TRBV5-1 and TRBJ2-2; 9 nucleotides align to TRBD1. Germline V gene data show CDR1 as SGHRS and CDR2 as YFSETQ. The CDR3 sequence is 15 residues long. V was pared by 0 bases and J by 5 bases, with 2 bases of the junction left unmatched. The CDR3: CASSLGQGDTGELFF. In nucleotides, the CDR3 is TGCGCCAGCAGCTTGGGACAGGGGGATACCGGGGAGCTGTTTTTT.

The CDR3 bases are TGTGCCAGCAGGCGGACGGAGAACACTGAAGCTTTCTTT. This gives the protein CASRRTENTEAFF. The gene calls are TRBV6-5 and TRBJ1-1; D is unresolved. The CDR3 covers 13 residues. V shed 6 bases and J shed 1 base, with 9 bases lying between them. CDR1 is MNHEY and CDR2 is SVGAGI in the germline V gene.

The chain carries TRBV5-4 and TRBJ1-2; 7 bases match TRBD1. CDR1 is SGHNT and CDR2 is YYREEE in the germline V gene (reference sequence). The CDR3 runs 14 residues. J was trimmed by 6 bases and V by 0 bases; bases with no gene match: 5. CDR3 residues: CASSLASDRDGYTF. For the CDR3, the DNA is TGTGCCAGCAGCTTGGCCAGCGACAGGGATGGCTACACCTTC.

The chain has TRBV7-9 and TRBJ1-4; TRBD1 agrees at 11 bases. This CDR3 contains 15 residues. The V segment lost 5 bases and the J segment 8 bases; nucleotides outside the gene matches: 7. CDR1 SEHNR and CDR2 FQNEAQ come from the germline V gene (reference sequence). CDR3 sequence (DNA): TGTGCCAGCAGCCCCCGGACAGGGGGCGCCGAAAAACTGTTTTTT. Translation gives CASSPRTGGAEKLFF. Using reference TRBV7-9 and TRBJ1-4 for the parts outside the CDR3, the full variable domain is DTGVSQNPRHKITKRGQNVTFRCDPISEHNRLYWYRQTLGQGPEFLTYFQNEAQLEKSRLLSDRFSAERPKGSFSTLEIQRTEQGDSAMYLCASSPRTGGAEKLFFGSGTQLSVL.

This clone was detected only once. This sequence joins TRBV28 and TRBJ2-7; TRBD1 aligns across 7 bases. The CDR3 totals 16 residues. Germline CDR1 and CDR2: MDHEN and SYDVKM. Trimming removed 1 base from V and 0 bases from J; junction bases left unmatched: 6. The CDR3 DNA reads TGTGCCAGCAGTTTATCGCCCAGGGGGACCTCCTACGAGCAGTACTTC. Protein: CASSLSPRGTSYEQYF.

The rearrangement links TRBV6-5 to TRBJ2-1; 8 bases line up with TRBD2. The CDR3 loop spans 15 amino acids. Germline CDR1 reads MNHEY; CDR2 reads SVGAGI. The V and J ends lost 6 bases and 2 bases, in that order; junction bases with no gene match: 6. In DNA, the CDR3 is TGTGCCAGCAGGCGGGGGGCTGGTCCCTACAATGAGCAGTTCTTC. Protein: CASRRGAGPYNEQFF.

The V call is TRBV27, the J call TRBJ2-7, with 8 bases aligning to TRBD1. With V trimmed by 3 bases and J by 3 bases, 4 bases remained unmatched. Germline V gene lookup returns CDR1 MNHEY and CDR2 SMNVEV (reference sequence). This CDR3 has 14 residues. CDR3 sequence reads: CASSFPGTGYEQYF. The CDR3 DNA follows: TGTGCCAGCAGTTTCCCGGGGACAGGCTACGAGCAGTACTTC.

J is TRBJ1-2 and V is TRBV10-2; TRBD1 agrees at 8 bases. CDR3 size: 14 residues. V shed 5 bases, J shed 11 bases, and the junction held 13 bases outside the gene matches. Germline assignment: CDR1 WSHSY and CDR2 SAAADI. The CDR3 nucleotides read TGCGCCAGCAGTCTTGGACAGGGTGCAAGTTGGTACACCTTC. This gives the protein CASSLGQGASWYTF.

The V and J genes are TRBV5-6 and TRBJ1-3; a possible D gene is TRBD1 (6 bases). The germline V gene has CDR1 SGHDT and CDR2 YYEEEE. The V gene lost 3 bases and the J gene lost 7 bases, with 20 bases spanning the gap. This CDR3 is built from 16 residues. DNA of the CDR3: TGTGCCAGCAGCTGGGGAACAGGGCCAAGCTTCAACACCATATATTTT. This sequence encodes CASSWGTGPSFNTIYF.

The chain has TRBV11-2 and TRBJ1-6; no clear D. The CDR3 loop spans 13 amino acids. CDR1 is SGHAT, CDR2 FQNNGV, per germline. The ends were cut back, 1 base at V and 4 bases at J, with 2 bases in the middle. The CDR3 loop is CASSLVYNSPLHF. CDR3 nucleotide sequence: TGTGCCAGCAGCTTAGTATATAATTCACCCCTCCACTTT.

This clone showed up just once. The chain joins TRBV19 to TRBJ2-7; D possibly matches TRBD1 or TRBD2 (6 bases each). CDR1 and CDR2 from the germline V gene are LNHDA and SQIVND (reference sequence). The ends were cut back, 5 bases at V and 7 bases at J, with 15 bases in the middle. The CDR3 is 13 residues long. The CDR3 DNA sequence: TGTGCCAGTAGTGAGGGGGGACGTGGGGAGCAGTACTTC. As protein: CASSEGGRGEQYF. Drawing the rest from reference TRBV19 and TRBJ2-7, the complete variable domain is DGGITQSPKYLFRKEGQNVTLSCEQNLNHDAMYWYRQDPGQGLRLIYYSQIVNDFQKGDIAEGYSVSREKKESFPLTVTSAQKNPTAFYLCASSEGGRGEQYFGPGTRLTVT.

This chain links TRBV6-5 with TRBJ2-1; TRBD2 aligns across 11 bases. The CDR3 is 15 residues long. J gave up 3 bases and V 5 bases, and 3 bases lay outside the gene matches. The germline V gene has CDR1 MNHEY and CDR2 SVGAGI. In DNA, the CDR3 is TGTGCCAGCAGTACTAGCGGGAGCGGCTACAATGAGCAGTTCTTC. Protein sequence: CASSTSGSGYNEQFF.